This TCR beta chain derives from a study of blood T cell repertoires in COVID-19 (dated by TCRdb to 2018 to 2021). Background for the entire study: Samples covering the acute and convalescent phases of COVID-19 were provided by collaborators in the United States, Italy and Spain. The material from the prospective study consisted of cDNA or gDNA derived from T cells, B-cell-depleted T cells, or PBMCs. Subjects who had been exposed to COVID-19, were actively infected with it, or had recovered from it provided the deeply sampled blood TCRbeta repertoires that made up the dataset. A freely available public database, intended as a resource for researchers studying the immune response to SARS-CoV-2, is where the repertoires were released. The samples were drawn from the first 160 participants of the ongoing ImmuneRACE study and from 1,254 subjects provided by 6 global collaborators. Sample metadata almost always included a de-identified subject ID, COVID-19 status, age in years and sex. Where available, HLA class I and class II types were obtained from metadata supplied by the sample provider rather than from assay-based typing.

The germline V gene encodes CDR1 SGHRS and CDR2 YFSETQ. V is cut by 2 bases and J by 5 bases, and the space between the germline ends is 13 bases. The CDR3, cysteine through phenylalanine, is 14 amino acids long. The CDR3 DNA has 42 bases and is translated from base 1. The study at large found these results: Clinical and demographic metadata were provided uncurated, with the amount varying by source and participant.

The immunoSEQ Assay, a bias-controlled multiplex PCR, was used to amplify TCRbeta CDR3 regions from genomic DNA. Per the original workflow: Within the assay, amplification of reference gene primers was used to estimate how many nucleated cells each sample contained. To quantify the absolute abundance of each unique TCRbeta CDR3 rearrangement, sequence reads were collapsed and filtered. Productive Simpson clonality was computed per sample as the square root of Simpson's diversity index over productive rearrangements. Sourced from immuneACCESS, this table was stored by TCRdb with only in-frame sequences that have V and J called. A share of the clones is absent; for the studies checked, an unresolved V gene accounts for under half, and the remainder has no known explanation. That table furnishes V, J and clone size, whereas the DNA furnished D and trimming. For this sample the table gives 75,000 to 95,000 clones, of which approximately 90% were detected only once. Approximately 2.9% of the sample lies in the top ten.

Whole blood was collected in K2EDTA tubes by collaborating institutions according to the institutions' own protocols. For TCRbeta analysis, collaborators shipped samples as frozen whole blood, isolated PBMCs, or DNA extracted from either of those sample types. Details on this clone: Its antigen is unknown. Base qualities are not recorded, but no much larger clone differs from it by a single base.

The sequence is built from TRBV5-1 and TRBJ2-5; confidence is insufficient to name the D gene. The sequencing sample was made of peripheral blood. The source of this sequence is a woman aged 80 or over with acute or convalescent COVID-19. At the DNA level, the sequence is TGCGCCAGCAGCTTAGTGTCCGACGGGGAGACCCAGTACTTC. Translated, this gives CASSLVSDGETQYF.